The entry below describes one T cell receptor beta chain. Its antigen remains unidentified. This CDR3 comprises 13 residues. The V gene's germline CDR1 is SGHDT and CDR2 YYEEEE. Trimming took off 2 bases at V and 7 bases at J, with 12 bases between the two ends. The entry originates in a study of T cell repertoires in cytomegalovirus infection. Study at large: Public TCR beta signature analysis indicated the presence of both CMV infection and matching HLA type.

TCRdb re-derived calls from the reads in MiXCR, one entry per CDR3 protein. The sample yields approximately 550,000 distinct CDR3 sequences, 16% seen once. General study points: In two of eight donors, the top clonotype was HLA-C-restricted CMV-specific. Cumulative frequency (of public TCR beta family members) identified carriers of CMV plus the relevant HLA.

The sequenced sample consisted of CD8+ T cells from PBMCs. V and J are TRBV5-6 and TRBJ1-2; no clear D gene. The sequence was collected from a human donor in good health (CMV status not recorded). Some clones in this sample may be carry-over from other donors' samples. CDR3 DNA sequence: TGTGCCAGCAGCTTTAACAGTCAGCCTGGCTACACCTTC. Amino acid sequence: CASSFNSQPGYTF.